This T cell receptor beta chain was documented in a study of blood T cell repertoires in COVID-19. Across the whole study: The cDNA or gDNA used as material had been derived from T cells, B-cell-depleted T cells, or PBMCs.

Original handling: For nucleated cells, counts were estimated from reference gene primer amplification. Libraries were prepared by immunoSEQ multiplex PCR; TCRdb keeps only in-frame clonotypes and omits some of them. The V and J calls and clone size were taken over from that table, and D and trimming were inferred from the DNA. Altogether over 200,000 clones are present, roughly nine tenths being singletons, with the ten largest covering 8.5% to 10%. This CDR3 is built from 14 residues. J gave up 5 bases and V 10 bases, and 8 bases lay outside the gene matches. Germline V CDR1 and CDR2: SNHLY, FYNNEI.

The sample was peripheral blood. This receptor was taken from a man aged 35-49 years who had recovered from COVID-19. The chain employs TRBV2 and TRBJ2-5; 12 bases map to TRBD1. CDR3 in DNA: TGTGCCACAAAGCGGGACAGGGGGCTGGAGACCCAGTACTTC. This translates into CATKRDRGLETQYF.